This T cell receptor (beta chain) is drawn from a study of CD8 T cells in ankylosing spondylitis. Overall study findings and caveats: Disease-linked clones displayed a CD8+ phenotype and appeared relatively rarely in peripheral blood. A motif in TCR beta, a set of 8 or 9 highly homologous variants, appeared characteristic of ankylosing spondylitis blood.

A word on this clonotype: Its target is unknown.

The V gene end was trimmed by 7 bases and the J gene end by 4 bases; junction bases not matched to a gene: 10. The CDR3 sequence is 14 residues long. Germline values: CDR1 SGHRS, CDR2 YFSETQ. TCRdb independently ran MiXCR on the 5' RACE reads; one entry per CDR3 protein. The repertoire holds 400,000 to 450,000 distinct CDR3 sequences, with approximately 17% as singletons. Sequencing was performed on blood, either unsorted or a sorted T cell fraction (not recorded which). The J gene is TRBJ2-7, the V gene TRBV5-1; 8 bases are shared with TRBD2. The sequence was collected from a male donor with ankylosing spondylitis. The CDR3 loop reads CASRSGTRWYEQYF. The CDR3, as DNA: TGCGCCAGCCGATCCGGGACTAGATGGTACGAGCAGTACTTC. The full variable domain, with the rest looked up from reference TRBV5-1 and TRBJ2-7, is KAGVTQTPRYLIKTRGQQVTLSCSPISGHRSVSWYQQTPGQGLQFLFEYFSETQRNKGNFPGRFSGRQFSNSRSEMNVSTLELGDSALYLCASRSGTRWYEQYFGPGTRLTVT.